Below, 22 T cell receptor beta chains from the same sample are listed, as sequenced in a study of HIV-infected patients and healthy controls. cDNA was made from 500 ng RNA using alpha and beta constant primers. Separate chain-specific third strand synthesis with multiplexing indices produced the alpha and beta libraries. TCRdb reprocessed the 5' RACE reads with MiXCR, giving one entry per CDR3 protein. The table has about 15,000 distinct CDR3 sequences, 7% seen once. Whole blood was used without fractionation, so all unsorted peripheral T cells were included. The sequenced sample consisted of blood. The receptors come from an adult in good health.

This clonotype showed up just a few times. The V and J genes are TRBV5-1 and TRBJ2-2, with D perhaps TRBD1 or TRBD2 (5 bases each). The length of the CDR3 is 17 residues. Trimming removed 4 bases at V and 0 bases at J, with 16 bases between. CDR1 SGHRS and CDR2 YFSETQ come from the germline V gene. Here the CDR3 reads CASSRGAAETNTGELFF. The CDR3 DNA follows: TGCGCCAGCAGCCGAGGGGCCGCCGAGACGAACACCGGGGAGCTGTTTTTT.

Of note for this clonotype: The junction does not match germline at one end; this may be a read error. The V and J genes are TRBV14 and TRBJ2-1; 16 bases are a match to TRBD2. Per the germline V gene, CDR1 is SGHDN and CDR2 is FVKESK. This CDR3 has 19 residues. CDR3 DNA sequence: TGTGCAAGCAGCCAACGCCTGGGACTAGCGGGAGGGCCGTTGAATGAGCAGTTCTTC. It is translated as CASSQRLGLAGGPLNEQFF.

This clonotype was detected ten times or more. J is TRBJ2-5 and V is TRBV7-2; D ambiguous. The CDR3 loop spans 13 amino acids. V was cut by 3 bases and J by 2 bases, with 7 bases left in between. Germline CDR1 is SGHTA and CDR2 is FQGNSA. CDR3: CASSFSRQETQYF. The CDR3 coding sequence is TGTGCCAGCAGCTTCTCCCGTCAAGAGACCCAGTACTTC. The variable domain in full, with the rest retrieved from reference TRBV7-2 and TRBJ2-5, is GAGVSQSPSNKVTEKGKDVELRCDPISGHTALYWYRQSLGQGLEFLIYFQGNSAPDKSGLPSDRFSAERTGGSVSTLTIQRTQQEDSAVYLCASSFSRQETQYFGPGTRLLVL.

By its share, this clonotype is medium-sized (0.01 to 0.1%). The chain couples TRBV3-1 to TRBJ2-1, with D hard to call. Germline V gene sequence: CDR1 LGHDT, CDR2 YNNKEL (reference sequence). The V end was cut by 3 bases, the J end by 3 bases, with 6 bases between. This CDR3 region has 13 residues. The CDR3 reads CASSHGNYNEQFF. The CDR3 region has the DNA TGTGCCAGCAGCCACGGTAACTACAATGAGCAGTTCTTC.

This clonotype was counted ten times or more. This chain joins TRBV5-5 and TRBJ1-2; 7 nucleotides match TRBD1. The CDR3 spans 16 residues. Germline loops: CDR1 SGHKS, CDR2 YYEKEE (reference sequence). After removal of 4 bases from V and 1 base from J, the junction contained 10 bases not matched to a gene. The CDR3 here is CASSGGPGQLNYGYTF. CDR3 sequence (DNA): TGTGCCAGCAGCGGAGGACCGGGACAGCTTAACTATGGCTACACCTTC. The whole variable domain, filled in from reference TRBV5-5 and TRBJ1-2, reads DAGVTQSPTHLIKTRGQQVTLRCSPISGHKSVSWYQQVLGQGPQFIFQYYEKEERGRGNFPDRFSARQFPNYSSELNVNALLLGDSALYLCASSGGPGQLNYGYTFGSGTRLTVV.

By proportion, this clonotype is medium-sized (0.01 to 0.1%). The V call is TRBV14, the J call TRBJ1-1; D may be TRBD1 (5 bases). The length of the CDR3 is 11 residues. V gave up 5 bases and J gave up 8 bases, with 9 bases separating them. Germline V gene sequence: CDR1 SGHDN, CDR2 FVKESK. Written as DNA, the CDR3 is TGTGCCAGCAGCACTGGGGGAGAAGCTTTCTTT. This sequence encodes CASSTGGEAFF. The whole variable domain, filled in from reference TRBV14 and TRBJ1-1, reads EAGVTQFPSHSVIEKGQTVTLRCDPISGHDNLYWYRRVMGKEIKFLLHFVKESKQDESGMPNNRFLAERTGGTYSTLKVQPAELEDSGVYFCASSTGGEAFFGQGTRLTVV.

This clonotype showed up many times. The V and J genes are TRBV18 and TRBJ2-5, with D possibly TRBD2 on 5 matching bases. Per the germline V gene, CDR1 is KGHSH and CDR2 is LQKENI. The CDR3 has 13 amino acids. V dropped 3 bases and J dropped 7 bases, with 12 bases sitting between them. The CDR3 coding sequence is TGTGCCAGCTCACCGGAGGACCGGGGGACCCAGTACTTC. Translation gives CASSPEDRGTQYF.

This clonotype occurred a few times. The V and J genes are TRBV10-3 and TRBJ2-7; TRBD2 matches at 8 bases. The CDR3 loop spans 14 amino acids. Germline CDR1 and CDR2: ENHRY and SYGVKD. Trimming cost V 7 bases and J 1 base; bases outside gene matches: 6. This CDR3 is CAITQTSASYEQYF. CDR3 nucleotide sequence: TGTGCCATCACCCAGACTAGCGCTTCCTACGAGCAGTACTTC.

Within the sample, this clonotype is medium-sized (0.01 to 0.1%). The chain joins TRBV10-3 to TRBJ2-3, with unresolved D. V was shortened by 10 bases and J by 6 bases, with 11 bases between the two germline ends. The CDR3 has 11 residues. Germline values: CDR1 ENHRY, CDR2 SYGVKD. The CDR3 bases are TGTGCCACTGCTAATGTGGATACGCAGTATTTT. Protein: CATANVDTQYF.

This clonotype was seen at least ten times. The CDR3: CSARGVTAYEQYF. CDR3 DNA: TGCAGTGCTAGGGGTGTGACGGCCTACGAGCAGTACTTC. The chain couples TRBV20-1 to TRBJ2-7; D gene uncertain. Germline V lookup: CDR1 DFQATT, CDR2 SNEGSKA (reference sequence). The CDR3 loop spans 13 amino acids. V lost 3 bases and J lost 2, with 11 bases in between.

This clonotype was observed at least ten times. This chain connects TRBV28 to TRBJ2-3, with TRBD2 matching 12 bases. The CDR3 extends over 17 amino acids. Germline trimming cut 3 bases from V and 5 bases from J; bases unmatched to any gene: 9. Germline V gene data show CDR1 as MDHEN and CDR2 as SYDVKM. DNA for the CDR3: TGTGCCAGCAGTTTGGAGGCTAGCGGGGGGGCGATAGATACGCAGTATTTT. Encoded protein: CASSLEASGGAIDTQYF. Full variable domain (rest looked up from reference TRBV28 and TRBJ2-3): DVKVTQSSRYLVKRTGEKVFLECVQDMDHENMFWYRQDPGLGLRLIYFSYDVKMKEKGDIPEGYSVSREKKERFSLILESASTNQTSMYLCASSLEASGGAIDTQYFGPGTRLTVL.

This clonotype was seen repeatedly, ten times or more. This chain connects TRBV11-2 to TRBJ2-7, with a weak D call TRBD1 (6 bases). CDR1 and CDR2 from the germline V gene are SGHAT and FQNNGV. This CDR3 is built from 14 residues. V was shortened by 0 bases and J by 3 bases, with 9 bases between the two germline ends. The CDR3 coding sequence is TGTGCCAGCAGCTTAGAAGTGACAGGCTACGAGCAGTACTTC. Translated: CASSLEVTGYEQYF. The whole variable domain, remainder taken from reference TRBV11-2 and TRBJ2-7, is EAGVAQSPRYKIIEKRQSVAFWCNPISGHATLYWYQQILGQGPKLLIQFQNNGVVDDSQLPKDRFSAERLKGVDSTLKIQPAKLEDSAVYLCASSLEVTGYEQYFGPGTRLTVT.

This clonotype showed up many times. J is TRBJ2-5 and V is TRBV6-2 or TRBV6-3; D is undetermined. Germline V gives CDR1 MNHEY, CDR2 SVGEGT. Trimming took 3 bases from V and 2 from J, leaving 10 bases between them. The CDR3 length is 14 residues. In DNA, the CDR3 is TGTGCCAGCAGTTATGGTGGCACACAAGAGACCCAGTACTTC. Translated: CASSYGGTQETQYF.

The sample holds many counts of this clonotype. The chain combines TRBV7-7 with TRBJ2-3; D is unresolved. Per the germline V gene, CDR1 is SSHAT and CDR2 is FNYEAQ (reference sequence). V was shortened by 1 base and J by 2 bases, with 4 bases between the two germline ends. The CDR3 loop spans 13 amino acids. As DNA, the CDR3 is TGTGCCAGCAGCTTAGTCCCCACAGATACGCAGTATTTT. This sequence encodes CASSLVPTDTQYF.

This clonotype was seen many times. The rearrangement joins TRBV7-9 to TRBJ2-1; 10 nucleotides match TRBD2. The CDR3 runs to 15 residues. Per the germline V gene, CDR1 is SEHNR and CDR2 is FQNEAQ (reference sequence). V dropped 6 bases and J dropped 4; count of bases not matched to a gene: 6. The CDR3, as DNA: TGTGCCAGCAGTCATAGCGGGAGGTCTTACAATGAGCAGTTCTTC. Its translation is CASSHSGRSYNEQFF.

The V and J genes are TRBV29-1 and TRBJ2-7; D is possibly TRBD1 (6 bases). The germline V and J ends were trimmed by 4 bases and 2 bases, with 6 bases remaining between them. Germline V gene data show CDR1 as SQVTM and CDR2 as ANQGSEA. The CDR3 sequence is 11 residues long. The DNA for the CDR3 is TGCAGCGTTGGACAGGCCTACGAGCAGTACTTC. This sequence encodes CSVGQAYEQYF.

This clonotype showed up many times. Here the CDR3 DNA reads TGTGCCAGCAGCTTAGCACACGATACGCAGTATTTT. The encoded protein is CASSLAHDTQYF. This sequence joins TRBV11-2 and TRBJ2-3; D unresolved. This CDR3 has 12 residues. The V end lost 1 base, the J end lost 6 bases, and 5 bases lay between the germline ends. CDR1 is SGHAT, CDR2 FQNNGV, per germline.

This chain uses TRBV7-2 with TRBJ2-7, with D perhaps TRBD1 (6 bases). Trimming cost V 0 bases and J 3 bases, with 18 bases left between them. CDR3 length equals 17 residues. Germline V lookup: CDR1 SGHTA, CDR2 FQGNSA. The CDR3 loop is CASSLAGGGNRVYEQYF. The CDR3 nucleotides are TGTGCCAGCAGCTTAGCGGGTGGGGGCAACCGGGTCTACGAGCAGTACTTC.

In this sample, this clonotype is medium-sized. This rearrangement joins TRBV4-3 to TRBJ2-2; D is possibly TRBD2 (6 bases). Germline values: CDR1 LGHNA, CDR2 YSLEER. The CDR3 totals 15 residues. V was cut by 4 bases and J by 2 bases, with 11 bases left in between. Written as DNA, the CDR3 is TGCGCCAGCAGCCTCGGGACTGTTAACACCGGGGAGCTGTTTTTT. As protein: CASSLGTVNTGELFF.

This clonotype was counted at least ten times. The gene calls are TRBV28 and TRBJ2-7; TRBD2 matches 9 bases. Germline-derived CDR1 and CDR2 are MDHEN and SYDVKM. Trimming at V came to 7 bases and at J to 4 bases, leaving 8 bases not matched to a gene. The CDR3 consists of 14 residues. The CDR3 region is CASTATTSGYEQYF. CDR3 in DNA: TGTGCCAGCACCGCAACGACTAGCGGTTACGAGCAGTACTTC.

This clonotype has ten or more counts. CDR3 sequence: CASSSAGLARGNEQFF. The CDR3 region has the DNA TGTGCCAGCAGCTCAGCCGGACTAGCGAGAGGCAATGAGCAGTTCTTC. The chain links TRBV5-4 to TRBJ2-1; 9 bases are a match to TRBD2. Germline assignment: CDR1 SGHNT and CDR2 YYREEE (reference sequence). This CDR3 contains 16 residues. The V and J ends lost 3 bases and 6 bases, in that order; junction bases with no gene match: 10.

Ten or more counts support this clonotype. The chain links TRBV19 to TRBJ1-1; D remains ambiguous. The CDR3 covers 11 residues. Germline loops: CDR1 LNHDA, CDR2 SQIVND (reference sequence). V gave up 6 bases and J gave up 3 bases, with 5 bases separating them. CDR3 loop: CASRRYTEAFF. The CDR3 region has the DNA TGTGCCAGTAGGCGGTACACTGAAGCTTTCTTT.